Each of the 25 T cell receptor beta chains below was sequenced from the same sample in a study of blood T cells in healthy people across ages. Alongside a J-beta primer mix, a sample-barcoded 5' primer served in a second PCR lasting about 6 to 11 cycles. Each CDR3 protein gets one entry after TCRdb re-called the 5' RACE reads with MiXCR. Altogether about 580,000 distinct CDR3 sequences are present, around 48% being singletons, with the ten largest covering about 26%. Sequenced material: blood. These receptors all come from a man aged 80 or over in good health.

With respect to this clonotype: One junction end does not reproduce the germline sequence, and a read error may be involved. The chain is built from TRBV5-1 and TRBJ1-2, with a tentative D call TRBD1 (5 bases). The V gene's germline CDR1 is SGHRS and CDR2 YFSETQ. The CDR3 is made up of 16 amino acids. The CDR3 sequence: CTSSLASRVPDYGYTF. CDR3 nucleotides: TGCACCAGCAGCTTGGCCAGCAGGGTACCGGACTATGGCTACACCTTC.

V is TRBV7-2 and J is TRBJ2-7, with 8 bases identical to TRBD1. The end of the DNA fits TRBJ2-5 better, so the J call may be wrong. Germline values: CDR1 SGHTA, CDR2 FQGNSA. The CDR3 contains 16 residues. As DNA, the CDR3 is TGTGCCAGCAGCCCTAGGCCAGGGGGCGAACAAGAGACCCAGTACTTC. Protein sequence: CASSPRPGGEQETQYF.

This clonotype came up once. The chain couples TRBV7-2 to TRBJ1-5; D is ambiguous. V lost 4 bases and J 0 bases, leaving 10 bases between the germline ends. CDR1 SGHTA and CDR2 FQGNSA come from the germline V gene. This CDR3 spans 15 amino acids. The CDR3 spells CASSSGIPSNQPQHF. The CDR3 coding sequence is TGTGCCAGCAGCTCGGGGATTCCTAGCAATCAGCCCCAGCATTTT.

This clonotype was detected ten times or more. The CDR3 loop reads CASSYSWGDVNEQFF. The CDR3 DNA sequence: TGTGCCAGCAGTTACTCGTGGGGGGATGTCAATGAGCAGTTCTTC. This chain joins TRBV6-6 and TRBJ2-1; D is perhaps TRBD2 (6 bases). Trimming stripped 0 bases from V and 6 bases from J, with 12 bases between. Germline CDR1 and CDR2: MNHNY and SVGAGI (reference sequence). This CDR3 spans 15 amino acids.

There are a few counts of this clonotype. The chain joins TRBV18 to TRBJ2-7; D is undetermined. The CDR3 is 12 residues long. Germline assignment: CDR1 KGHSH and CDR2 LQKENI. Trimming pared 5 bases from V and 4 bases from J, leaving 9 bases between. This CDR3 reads CASSIVGYEQYF. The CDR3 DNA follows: TGTGCCAGCTCAATCGTGGGTTACGAGCAGTACTTC. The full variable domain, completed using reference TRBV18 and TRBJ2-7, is NAGVMQNPRHLVRRRGQEARLRCSPMKGHSHVYWYRQLPEEGLKFMVYLQKENIIDESGMPKERFSAEFPKEGPSILRIQQVVRGDSAAYFCASSIVGYEQYFGPGTRLTVT.

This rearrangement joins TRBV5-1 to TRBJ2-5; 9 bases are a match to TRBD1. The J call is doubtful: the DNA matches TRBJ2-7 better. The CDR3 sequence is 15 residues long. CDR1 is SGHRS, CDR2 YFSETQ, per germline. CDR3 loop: CASSHDPTGGGEQYF. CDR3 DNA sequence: TGCGCCAGCAGCCACGATCCAACAGGGGGCGGCGAGCAGTACTTC.

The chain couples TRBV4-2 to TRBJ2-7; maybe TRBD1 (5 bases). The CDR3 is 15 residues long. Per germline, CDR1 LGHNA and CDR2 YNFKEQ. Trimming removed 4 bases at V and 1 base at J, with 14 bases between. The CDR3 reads CASSLRQSLSYEQYF. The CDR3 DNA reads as TGTGCCAGCAGCCTCCGACAGAGCCTATCCTACGAGCAGTACTTC.

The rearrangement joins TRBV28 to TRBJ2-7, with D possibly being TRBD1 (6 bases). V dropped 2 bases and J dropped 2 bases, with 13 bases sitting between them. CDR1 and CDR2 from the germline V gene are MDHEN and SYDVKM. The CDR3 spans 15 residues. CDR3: CASSLTGTFTYEQYF. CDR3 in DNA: TGTGCCAGCAGTTTAACCGGGACATTTACCTACGAGCAGTACTTC. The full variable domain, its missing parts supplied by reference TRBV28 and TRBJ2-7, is DVKVTQSSRYLVKRTGEKVFLECVQDMDHENMFWYRQDPGLGLRLIYFSYDVKMKEKGDIPEGYSVSREKKERFSLILESASTNQTSMYLCASSLTGTFTYEQYFGPGTRLTVT.

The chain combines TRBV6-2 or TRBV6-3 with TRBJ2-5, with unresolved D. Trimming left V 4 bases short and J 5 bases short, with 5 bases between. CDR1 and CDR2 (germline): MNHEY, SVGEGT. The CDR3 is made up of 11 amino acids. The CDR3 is CASSSMETQYF. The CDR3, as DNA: TGTGCCAGCAGTTCGATGGAGACCCAGTACTTC.

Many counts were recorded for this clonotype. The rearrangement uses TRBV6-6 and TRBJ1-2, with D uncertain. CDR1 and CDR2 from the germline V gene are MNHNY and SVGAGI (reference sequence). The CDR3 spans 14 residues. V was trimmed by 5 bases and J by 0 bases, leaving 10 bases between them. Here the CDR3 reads CASSHGWTNYGYTF. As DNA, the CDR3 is TGTGCCAGCAGTCACGGATGGACTAACTATGGCTACACCTTC.

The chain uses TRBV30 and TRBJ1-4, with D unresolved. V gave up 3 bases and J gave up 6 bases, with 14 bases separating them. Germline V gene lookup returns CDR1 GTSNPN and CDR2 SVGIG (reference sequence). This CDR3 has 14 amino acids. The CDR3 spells CAWRSTRGDEKLFF. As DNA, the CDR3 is TGTGCCTGGAGGTCGACCCGTGGGGATGAAAAACTGTTTTTT.

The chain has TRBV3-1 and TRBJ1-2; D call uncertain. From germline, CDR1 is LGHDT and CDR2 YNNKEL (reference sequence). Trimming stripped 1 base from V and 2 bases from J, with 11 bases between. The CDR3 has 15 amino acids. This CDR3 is CASSQGVPANYGYTF. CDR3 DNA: TGTGCCAGCAGCCAAGGAGTTCCGGCAAACTATGGCTACACCTTC.

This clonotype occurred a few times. In DNA, the CDR3 is TGCAGTGCTGCGCGCGGGGTGCAGTTCTTC. It is translated as CSAARGVQFF. V is TRBV20-1 and J is TRBJ2-1; D might be TRBD2 (6 bases). The CDR3 loop spans 10 amino acids. Looked up from germline, CDR1 is DFQATT and CDR2 is SNEGSKA (reference sequence). The V end lost 5 bases, the J end lost 12 bases, and 11 bases lay between the germline ends.

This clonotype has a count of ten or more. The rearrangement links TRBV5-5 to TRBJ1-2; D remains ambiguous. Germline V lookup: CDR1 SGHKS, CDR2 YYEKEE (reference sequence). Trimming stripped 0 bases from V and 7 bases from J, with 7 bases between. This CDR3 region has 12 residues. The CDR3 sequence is CASSLGVGGYTF. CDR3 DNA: TGTGCCAGCAGCTTGGGGGTTGGTGGCTACACCTTC.

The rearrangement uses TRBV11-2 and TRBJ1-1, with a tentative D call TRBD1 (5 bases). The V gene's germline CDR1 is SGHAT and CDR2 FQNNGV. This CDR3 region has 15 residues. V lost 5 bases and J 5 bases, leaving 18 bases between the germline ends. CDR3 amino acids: CASSEVRGGTTEAFF. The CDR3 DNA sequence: TGTGCCAGCAGCGAAGTCCGGGGGGGGACGACTGAAGCTTTCTTT.

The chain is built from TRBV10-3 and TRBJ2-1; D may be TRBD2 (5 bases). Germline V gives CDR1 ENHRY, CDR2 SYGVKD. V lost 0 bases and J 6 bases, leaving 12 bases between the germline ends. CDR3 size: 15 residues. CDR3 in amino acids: CAISESAALINEQFF. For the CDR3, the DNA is TGTGCCATCAGTGAGTCAGCGGCACTAATCAATGAGCAGTTCTTC.

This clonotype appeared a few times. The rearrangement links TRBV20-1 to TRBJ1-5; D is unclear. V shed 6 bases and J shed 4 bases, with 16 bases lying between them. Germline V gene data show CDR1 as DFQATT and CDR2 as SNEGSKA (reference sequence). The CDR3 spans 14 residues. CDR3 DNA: TGCAGTGCCAGTCGAGGGTGGGGTAATCAGCCCCAGCATTTT. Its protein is CSASRGWGNQPQHF.

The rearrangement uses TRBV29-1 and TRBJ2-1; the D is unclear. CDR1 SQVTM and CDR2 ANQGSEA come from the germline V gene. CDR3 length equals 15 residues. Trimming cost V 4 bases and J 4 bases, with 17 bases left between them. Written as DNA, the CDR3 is TGCAGCGTTGTTGGCCGGAAAGGCCCATACAATGAGCAGTTCTTC. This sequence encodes CSVVGRKGPYNEQFF.

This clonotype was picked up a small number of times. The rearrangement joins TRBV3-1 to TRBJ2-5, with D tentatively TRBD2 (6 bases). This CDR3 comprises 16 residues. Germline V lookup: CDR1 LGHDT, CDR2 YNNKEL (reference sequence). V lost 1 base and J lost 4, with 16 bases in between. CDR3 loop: CASSQVVKAGSETQYF. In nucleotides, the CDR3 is TGTGCCAGCAGCCAAGTGGTCAAGGCGGGGTCAGAGACCCAGTACTTC.

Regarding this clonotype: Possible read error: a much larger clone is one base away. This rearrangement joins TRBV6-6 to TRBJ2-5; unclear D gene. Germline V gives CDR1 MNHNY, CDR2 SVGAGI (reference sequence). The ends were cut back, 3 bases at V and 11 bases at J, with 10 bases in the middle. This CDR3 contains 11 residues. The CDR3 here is CASSYNNEQYF. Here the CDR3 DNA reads TGTGCCAGCAGTTATAACAATGAGCAGTACTTC.

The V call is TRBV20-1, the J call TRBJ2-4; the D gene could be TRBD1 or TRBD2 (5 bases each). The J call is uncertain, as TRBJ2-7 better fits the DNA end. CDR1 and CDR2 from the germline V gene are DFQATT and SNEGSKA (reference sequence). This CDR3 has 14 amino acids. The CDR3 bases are TGCAGTGCTAGGTCCGGGACGGGCTACTACGAGCAGTACTTC. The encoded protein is CSARSGTGYYEQYF.

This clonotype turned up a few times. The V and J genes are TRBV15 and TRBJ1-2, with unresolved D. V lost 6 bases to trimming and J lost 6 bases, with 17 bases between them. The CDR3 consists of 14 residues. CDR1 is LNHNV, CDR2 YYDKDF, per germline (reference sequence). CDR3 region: CATSQPGNQNGYTF. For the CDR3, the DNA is TGTGCCACCAGTCAACCGGGGAATCAAAATGGCTACACCTTC.

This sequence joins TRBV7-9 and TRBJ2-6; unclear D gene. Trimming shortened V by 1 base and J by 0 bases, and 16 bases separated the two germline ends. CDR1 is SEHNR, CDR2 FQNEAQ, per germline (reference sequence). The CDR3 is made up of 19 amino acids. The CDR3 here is CASSLGLGRPRSGANVLTF. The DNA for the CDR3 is TGTGCCAGCAGCTTAGGGTTGGGCAGGCCGCGCTCTGGGGCCAACGTCCTGACTTTC.

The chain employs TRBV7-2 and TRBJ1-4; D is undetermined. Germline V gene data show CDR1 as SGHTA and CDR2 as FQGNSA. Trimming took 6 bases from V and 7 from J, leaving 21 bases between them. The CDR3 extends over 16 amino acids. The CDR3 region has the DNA TGTGCCAGCAGTCCCCGGAGGGCGGGGAACGGTGAAAAACTGTTTTTT. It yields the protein CASSPRRAGNGEKLFF.

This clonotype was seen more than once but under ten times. CDR3 nucleotides: TGTGCCAGCAGCTTATATCCGGAGGTGTACGAGCAGTACTTC. It is translated as CASSLYPEVYEQYF. V gene TRBV13 combines with J gene TRBJ2-7, with a weak D call TRBD2 (5 bases). CDR3 length: 14 amino acids. Trimming cost V 2 bases and J 4 bases, with 12 bases left between them. Germline-derived CDR1 and CDR2 are PRHDT and FYEKMQ (reference sequence).